Included here is one T cell receptor (beta chain) sequence, with context. Its antigen is currently not known. No clone much larger than this one lies a single base away; base qualities are absent. High-throughput TCR beta sequencing profiled peripheral blood CD8+ and CD4+ T cells from healthy donors, Susac syndrome patients and multiple sclerosis patients. Susac syndrome patients met recently defined diagnostic criteria for definite or probable disease. CD8+ TEMRA cells were enriched by FACS, while bulk CD8+ and CD4+ T cells were purified by magnetic negative isolation. Blood was drawn into EDTA tubes, processed within 24 hours, and PBMCs were isolated by density gradient centrifugation. PBMCs intended for TCR sequencing were cryopreserved in liquid nitrogen and thawed later in a water bath at 37 degrees C. The sorted or isolated CD4+, CD8+ and CD8+ TEMRA cells reached a purity of at least 90%. The data were taken from a study of CD8 T cells in Susac syndrome (dated by TCRdb to about 2019). Notes on the research overall: Among the Susac syndrome patients who were sequenced, clinically active disease was present in more than 5 and clinical remission was observed in eight or nine. At blood withdrawal, Susac syndrome patients were therapy-naive, treated with corticosteroids (with IVIg additionally given to some), or treated with IVIg alone. Whether CD8+ T cell activation and differentiation in Susac syndrome was antigen driven was tested using repertoire sequencing.

RNA was extracted with the RNeasy kit and 0.5 to 1 ug was reverse transcribed using random hexamers. TCR beta CDR3 regions were amplified with the immunoSEQ multiplex PCR assay covering 54 Vbeta and 13 Jbeta segments. Bias from PCR amplification was corrected by using a synthetic template baseline for primer optimization and for computational correction. The original pipeline was this. Reads were annotated to V, D and J genes according to IMGT and were analyzed with immunoSEQ Analyzer, with only productive sequences retained. To calculate clonality, Shannon entropy was normalized by log2 of the number of productive unique sequences and then subtracted from one. Public and private clones were assessed among the 100 most prevalent clones of each patient and control. Susac-specific clones were defined as absent from healthy and MS cohorts, about 1,100 published viral clones and other ImmuneACCESS disease sequences. The raw public data were reprocessed by TCRdb itself: fastp quality trimming at Q25, MiXCR clonotype calling, in-frame beta chains only. CDR3 protein duplicates are merged, each entry listing the most common genes and DNA. The V and J calls reflect TCRdb's pipeline rather than the authors' work. The sample data list approximately 210,000 distinct CDR3 sequences, and about 94% of these were observed just once. The top ten hold approximately 0.15% of the sample.

The cysteine opens and the phenylalanine closes a CDR3 of 18 amino acids. Of all the DNA, just the CDR3 is kept, 54 bases in frame from base 1. At the junction V is shortened by 3 bases and J by 3 bases; bases outside the gene matches: 14. The germline V gene sets CDR1 to MNHEY and CDR2 to SVGEGT. General conclusions and limits of the study: In the CD4+ T cell repertoire of Susac syndrome patients, clonal expansion was not detected. The number of individuals in the TCR sequencing and HLA analysis was recognized as being relatively small.

This TCR derives from a human donor with Susac syndrome. The sequencing sample was made of CD4+ T cells from PBMCs. The V and J segments used are TRBV6-2 or TRBV6-3 and TRBJ2-7, and TRBD1 matches 10 of the central bases. Here is the DNA: TGTGCCAGCAGTTATGTGGGGGACAGGGGTCGACCAGGCTACGAGCAGTACTTC. This gives the protein CASSYVGDRGRPGYEQYF.